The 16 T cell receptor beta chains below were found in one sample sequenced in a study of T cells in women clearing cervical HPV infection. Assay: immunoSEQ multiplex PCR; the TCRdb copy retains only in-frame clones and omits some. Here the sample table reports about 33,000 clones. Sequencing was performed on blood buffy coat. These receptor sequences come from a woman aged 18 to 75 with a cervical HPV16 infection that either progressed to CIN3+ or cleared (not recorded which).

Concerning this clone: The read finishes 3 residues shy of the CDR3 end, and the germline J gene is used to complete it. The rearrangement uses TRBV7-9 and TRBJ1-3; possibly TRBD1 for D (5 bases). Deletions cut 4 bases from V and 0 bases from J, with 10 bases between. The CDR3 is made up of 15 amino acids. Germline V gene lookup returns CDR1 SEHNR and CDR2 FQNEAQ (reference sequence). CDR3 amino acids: CASSSTASSGNTIYF. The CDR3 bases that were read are TGTGCCAGCAGCTCGACAGCTAGCTCTGGAAACACC. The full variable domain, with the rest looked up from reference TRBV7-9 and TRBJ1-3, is DTGVSQNPRHKITKRGQNVTFRCDPISEHNRLYWYRQTLGQGPEFLTYFQNEAQLEKSRLLSDRFSAERPKGSFSTLEIQRTEQGDSAMYLCASSSTASSGNTIYFGEGSWLTVV.

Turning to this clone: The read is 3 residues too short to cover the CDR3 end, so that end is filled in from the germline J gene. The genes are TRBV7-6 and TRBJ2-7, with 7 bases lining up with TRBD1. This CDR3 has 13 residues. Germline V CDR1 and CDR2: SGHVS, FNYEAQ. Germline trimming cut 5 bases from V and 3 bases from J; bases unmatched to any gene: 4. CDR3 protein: CASSPGGSYEQYF. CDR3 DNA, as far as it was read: TGTGCCAGCAGCCCAGGGGGTAGCTACGAG.

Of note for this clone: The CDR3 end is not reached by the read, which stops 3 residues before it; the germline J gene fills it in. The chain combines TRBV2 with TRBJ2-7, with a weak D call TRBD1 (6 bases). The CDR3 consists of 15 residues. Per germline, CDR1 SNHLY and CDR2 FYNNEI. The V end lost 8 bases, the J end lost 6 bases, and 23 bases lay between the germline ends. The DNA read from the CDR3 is TGTGCCAGCTTGAGTACAGGGACCGGATTAGGCGAG. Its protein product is CASLSTGTGLGE. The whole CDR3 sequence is CASLSTGTGLGEQYF.

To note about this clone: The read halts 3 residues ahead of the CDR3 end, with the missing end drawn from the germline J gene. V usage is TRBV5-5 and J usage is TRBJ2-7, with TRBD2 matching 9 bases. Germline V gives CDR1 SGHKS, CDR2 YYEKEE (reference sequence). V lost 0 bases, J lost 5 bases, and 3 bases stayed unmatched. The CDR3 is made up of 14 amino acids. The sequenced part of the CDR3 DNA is TGTGCCAGCAGCTTGGAGGGACTAGCAAACGAG. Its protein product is CASSLEGLANE. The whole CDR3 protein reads CASSLEGLANEQYF.

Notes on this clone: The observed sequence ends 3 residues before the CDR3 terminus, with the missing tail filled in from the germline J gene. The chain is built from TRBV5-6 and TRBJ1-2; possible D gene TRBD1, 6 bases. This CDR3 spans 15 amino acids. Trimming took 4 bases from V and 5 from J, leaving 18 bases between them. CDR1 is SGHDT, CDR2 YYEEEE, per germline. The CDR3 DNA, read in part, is TGTGCCAGCAGCCCGACCACAGGGACCTTTTATGGC. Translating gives CASSPTTGTFYG. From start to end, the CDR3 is CASSPTTGTFYGYTF.

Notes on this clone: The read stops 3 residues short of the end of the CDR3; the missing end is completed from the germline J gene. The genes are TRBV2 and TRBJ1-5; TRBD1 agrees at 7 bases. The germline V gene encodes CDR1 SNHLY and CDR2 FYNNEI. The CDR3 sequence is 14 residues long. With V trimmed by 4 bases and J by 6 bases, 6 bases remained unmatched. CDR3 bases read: TGTGCCAGCAGTGTCACAGGGGATGGTCAGCCC. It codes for CASSVTGDGQP. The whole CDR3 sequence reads CASSVTGDGQPQHF.

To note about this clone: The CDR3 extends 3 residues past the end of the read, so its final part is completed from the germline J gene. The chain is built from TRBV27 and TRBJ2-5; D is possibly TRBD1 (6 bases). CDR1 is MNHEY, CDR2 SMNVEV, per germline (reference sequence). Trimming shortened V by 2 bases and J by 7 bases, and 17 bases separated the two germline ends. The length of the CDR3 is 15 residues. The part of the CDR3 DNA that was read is TGTGCCAGCAGTTTAGGGGCTACAGGGAAGGGGACC. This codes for CASSLGATGKGT. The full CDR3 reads CASSLGATGKGTQYF.

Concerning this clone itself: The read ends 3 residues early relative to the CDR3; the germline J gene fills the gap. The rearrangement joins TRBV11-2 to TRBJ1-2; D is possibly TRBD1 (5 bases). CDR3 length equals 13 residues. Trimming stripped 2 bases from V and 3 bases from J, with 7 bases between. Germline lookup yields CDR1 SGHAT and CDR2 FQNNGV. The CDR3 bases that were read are TGTGCCAGCAGCTTATCACAGGACTATGGC. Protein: CASSLSQDYG. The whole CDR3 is CASSLSQDYGYTF.

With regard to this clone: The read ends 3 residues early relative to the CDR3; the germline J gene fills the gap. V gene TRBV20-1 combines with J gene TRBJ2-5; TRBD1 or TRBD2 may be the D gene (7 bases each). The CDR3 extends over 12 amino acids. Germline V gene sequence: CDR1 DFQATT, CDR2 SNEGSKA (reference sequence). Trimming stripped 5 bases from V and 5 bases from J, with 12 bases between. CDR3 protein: CSAHRGGETQYF. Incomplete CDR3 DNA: TGCAGTGCTCACAGGGGAGGGGAGACC.

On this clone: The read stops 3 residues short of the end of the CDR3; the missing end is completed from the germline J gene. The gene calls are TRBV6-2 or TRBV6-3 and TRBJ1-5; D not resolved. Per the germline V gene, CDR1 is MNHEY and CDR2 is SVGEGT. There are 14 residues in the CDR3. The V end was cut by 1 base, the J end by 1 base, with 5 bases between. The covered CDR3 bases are TGTGCCAGCAGTTACTTCTTCAGCAATCAGCCC. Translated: CASSYFFSNQP. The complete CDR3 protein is CASSYFFSNQPQHF.

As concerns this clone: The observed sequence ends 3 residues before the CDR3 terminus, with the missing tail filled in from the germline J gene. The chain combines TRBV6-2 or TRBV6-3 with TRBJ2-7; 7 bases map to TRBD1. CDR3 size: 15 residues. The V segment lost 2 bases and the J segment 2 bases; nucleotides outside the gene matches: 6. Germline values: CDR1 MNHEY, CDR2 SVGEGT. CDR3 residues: CASSYRDSLAYEQYF. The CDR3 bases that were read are TGTGCCAGCAGTTACCGGGACAGTCTAGCCTACGAG.

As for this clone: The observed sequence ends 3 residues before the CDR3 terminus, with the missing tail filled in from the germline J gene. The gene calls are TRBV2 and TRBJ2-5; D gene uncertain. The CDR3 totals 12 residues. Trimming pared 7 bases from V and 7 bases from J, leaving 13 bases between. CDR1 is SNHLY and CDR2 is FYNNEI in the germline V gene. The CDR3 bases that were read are TGTGCCAGCAAGGGTGGCGCCACGACC. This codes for CASKGGATT. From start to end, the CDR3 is CASKGGATTQYF.

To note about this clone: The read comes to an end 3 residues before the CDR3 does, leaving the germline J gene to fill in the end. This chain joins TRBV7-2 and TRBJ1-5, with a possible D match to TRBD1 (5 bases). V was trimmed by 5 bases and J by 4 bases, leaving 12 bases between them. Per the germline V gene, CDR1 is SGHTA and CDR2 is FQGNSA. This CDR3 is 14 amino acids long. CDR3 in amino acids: CASSTKGWNQPQHF. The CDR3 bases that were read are TGTGCCAGCAGCACCAAGGGGTGGAATCAGCCC.

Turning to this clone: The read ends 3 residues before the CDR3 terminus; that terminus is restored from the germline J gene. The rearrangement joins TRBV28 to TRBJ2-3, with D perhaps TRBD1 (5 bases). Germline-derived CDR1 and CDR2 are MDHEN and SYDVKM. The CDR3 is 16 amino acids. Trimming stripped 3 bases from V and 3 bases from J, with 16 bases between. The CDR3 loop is CASSFSRAARTDTQYF. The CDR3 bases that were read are TGTGCCAGCAGTTTTTCCAGGGCGGCTAGGACAGATACG.

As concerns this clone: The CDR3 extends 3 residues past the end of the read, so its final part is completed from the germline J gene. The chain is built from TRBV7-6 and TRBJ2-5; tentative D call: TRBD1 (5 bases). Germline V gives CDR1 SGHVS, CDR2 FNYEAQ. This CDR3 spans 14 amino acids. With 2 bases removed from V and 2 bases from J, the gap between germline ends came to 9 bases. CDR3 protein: CASSLPDSQETQYF. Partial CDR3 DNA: TGTGCCAGCAGCTTACCCGACAGTCAAGAGACC.

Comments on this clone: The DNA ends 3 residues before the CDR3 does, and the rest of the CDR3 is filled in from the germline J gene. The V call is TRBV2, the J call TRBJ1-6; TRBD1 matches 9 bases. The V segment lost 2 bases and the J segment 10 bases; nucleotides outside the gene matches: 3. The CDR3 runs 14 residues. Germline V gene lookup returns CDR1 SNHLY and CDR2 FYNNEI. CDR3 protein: CASSETGGKSPLHF. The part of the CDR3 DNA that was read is TGTGCCAGCAGTGAAACAGGGGGCAAATCACCC.